The 13 T cell receptor beta chains below come from one sample, sequenced in a study of blood T cell repertoires in COVID-19. Profiled with immunoSEQ multiplex PCR; TCRdb holds only in-frame clones, not every one. Of 65,000 to 70,000 clones in the sample, about 81% were seen once. Sequences were obtained from peripheral blood. The receptors stem from a human donor in a cohort sampled during active COVID-19.

The chain uses TRBV5-1 and TRBJ1-5; D not resolved. Germline V lookup: CDR1 SGHRS, CDR2 YFSETQ. This CDR3 is built from 16 residues. V shed 0 bases and J shed 2 bases, with 12 bases lying between them. The CDR3 region is CASSLGIENGNQPQHF. The CDR3 DNA is TGCGCCAGCAGCTTGGGTATAGAAAACGGCAATCAGCCCCAGCATTTT. The variable domain in full, with the rest retrieved from reference TRBV5-1 and TRBJ1-5, is KAGVTQTPRYLIKTRGQQVTLSCSPISGHRSVSWYQQTPGQGLQFLFEYFSETQRNKGNFPGRFSGRQFSNSRSEMNVSTLELGDSALYLCASSLGIENGNQPQHFGDGTRLSIL.

This chain links TRBV11-3 with TRBJ2-5, with D perhaps TRBD2 (5 bases). With 5 bases removed from V and 4 bases from J, the gap between germline ends came to 11 bases. This CDR3 contains 13 residues. From germline, CDR1 is SGHNT and CDR2 YENEEA. Here the CDR3 reads CASSLGRGETQYF. In DNA, the CDR3 is TGTGCCAGCAGCCTCGGCCGGGGAGAGACCCAGTACTTC. The full variable domain, completed using reference TRBV11-3 and TRBJ2-5, is EAGVVQSPRYKIIEKKQPVAFWCNPISGHNTLYWYLQNLGQGPELLIRYENEEAVDDSQLPKDRFSAERLKGVDSTLKIQPAELGDSAVYLCASSLGRGETQYFGPGTRLLVL.

The gene calls are TRBV28 and TRBJ2-5; perhaps TRBD1 as D (6 bases). Germline values: CDR1 MDHEN, CDR2 SYDVKM. The CDR3 is made up of 15 amino acids. V shed 7 bases and J shed 2 bases, with 17 bases lying between them. The CDR3 is CASTLAGTTQETQYF. In DNA form, the CDR3 reads TGTGCCAGCACCCTAGCCGGGACAACGCAAGAGACCCAGTACTTC.

The CDR3 loop is CASTTDLEGGGNEQFF. The DNA for the CDR3 is TGTGCCAGCACCACCGATCTTGAAGGGGGGGGGAATGAGCAGTTCTTC. The chain uses TRBV28 and TRBJ2-1, with D maybe TRBD2 (7 bases). Germline V lookup: CDR1 MDHEN, CDR2 SYDVKM. This CDR3 has 16 amino acids. V was clipped by 7 bases and J by 7 bases, with 23 bases between them.

The chain links TRBV19 to TRBJ1-2, with a possible D match to TRBD1 (6 bases). V dropped 7 bases and J dropped 0 bases, with 18 bases sitting between them. The CDR3 loop spans 16 amino acids. The germline CDR1 and CDR2 sequences are LNHDA and SQIVND (reference sequence). Here the CDR3 DNA reads TGTGCCAGTAATCCGATAACAGGGCGGGCTAACTATGGCTACACCTTC. It is translated as CASNPITGRANYGYTF.

This rearrangement joins TRBV7-9 to TRBJ1-3; a possible D gene is TRBD1 (6 bases). CDR1 and CDR2 (germline): SEHNR, FQNEAQ (reference sequence). The CDR3 contains 15 residues. The V gene lost 1 base and the J gene lost 7 bases, with 14 bases spanning the gap. The CDR3 spells CASSLGRQVFNTIYF. CDR3 sequence (DNA): TGTGCCAGCAGCTTAGGAAGACAGGTTTTCAACACCATATATTTT.

This clone was seen only once. The chain joins TRBV19 to TRBJ2-3; TRBD2 agrees at 10 bases. The CDR3 extends over 19 amino acids. Germline CDR1 LNHDA, CDR2 SQIVND (reference sequence). After removal of 1 base from V and 4 bases from J, the junction contained 14 bases not matched to a gene. CDR3 in DNA: TGTGCCAGTAGTATAGTCCTCGGAAGAGCGGGGGGGACACCAGATACGCAGTATTTT. Amino acids: CASSIVLGRAGGTPDTQYF.

The genes are TRBV7-2 and TRBJ2-1; D remains ambiguous. Germline V lookup: CDR1 SGHTA, CDR2 FQGNSA. The germline V and J ends were trimmed by 4 bases and 2 bases, with 15 bases remaining between them. The length of the CDR3 is 16 residues. The CDR3 loop is CASSSSTRKPYNEQFF. The CDR3 DNA is TGTGCCAGCAGCTCAAGTACCAGGAAACCCTACAATGAGCAGTTCTTC. Complete variable domain (other parts from reference TRBV7-2 and TRBJ2-1): GAGVSQSPSNKVTEKGKDVELRCDPISGHTALYWYRQSLGQGLEFLIYFQGNSAPDKSGLPSDRFSAERTGGSVSTLTIQRTQQEDSAVYLCASSSSTRKPYNEQFFGPGTRLTVL.

The chain uses TRBV30 and TRBJ2-1, with TRBD2 matching 10 bases. V gave up 5 bases and J gave up 8 bases; unmatched junction bases: 6. The CDR3 loop spans 13 amino acids. CDR1 and CDR2 from the germline V gene are GTSNPN and SVGIG (reference sequence). The CDR3 loop reads CAWSSGSLDEQFF. The DNA for the CDR3 is TGTGCCTGGTCTAGCGGGAGTCTGGATGAGCAGTTCTTC.

This chain connects TRBV28 to TRBJ1-1, with D possibly matching TRBD1 (6 bases). The germline V gene encodes CDR1 MDHEN and CDR2 SYDVKM. Trimming took off 7 bases at V and 3 bases at J, with 15 bases between the two ends. This CDR3 spans 14 amino acids. CDR3 protein: CASTHGGGDTEAFF. CDR3 DNA: TGTGCCAGCACCCATGGAGGGGGGGACACTGAAGCTTTCTTT.

J is TRBJ2-1 and V is TRBV18; 8 bases are shared with TRBD2. The germline V gene encodes CDR1 KGHSH and CDR2 LQKENI. This CDR3 has 17 residues. J was trimmed by 4 bases and V by 1 base; bases with no gene match: 9. This chain's CDR3 is CASSPQATGGGYNEQFF. CDR3 DNA sequence: TGTGCCAGCTCACCACAGGCAACGGGAGGGGGATACAATGAGCAGTTCTTC.

This clone was picked up a small number of times. This chain uses TRBV24-1 with TRBJ2-5; TRBD1 aligns across 10 bases. V shed 5 bases and J 5 bases; nucleotides not matched to a gene: 10. CDR1 and CDR2 (germline): KGHDR, SFDVKD. This CDR3 has 16 residues. The CDR3 DNA reads TGTGCCACCAGTGTCCCCGTCGGGGACAGGGGTGAGACCCAGTACTTC. As protein: CATSVPVGDRGETQYF.

This clone was seen more than once but under ten times. The chain links TRBV5-1 to TRBJ1-1, with D uncertain. With 4 bases removed from V and 5 bases from J, the gap between germline ends came to 9 bases. The CDR3 covers 12 residues. The germline V gene encodes CDR1 SGHRS and CDR2 YFSETQ. CDR3 residues: CASSPPGTEAFF. The CDR3 region has the DNA TGCGCCAGCAGCCCCCCGGGGACTGAAGCTTTCTTT.